The entry below describes one T cell receptor (beta chain). The antigen remains unidentified. The authors made TCR cDNA by 5'RACE template switching, adding a universal primer site and UMIs. TCRdb re-called the 5' RACE reads with MiXCR, one entry per CDR3 protein. The data show about 320,000 distinct CDR3 sequences, about 6.6% seen once. This sample was included in a study of T cells after yellow fever vaccination. Background on the study: The fractions with low cell numbers were processed using SMART-Seq v4 Ultra Low Input. General study points: Abundant clonotypes from the bulk population could contaminate FACS-sorted repertoires. Booster sampling recovered most clones from primary vaccination (96% CD4, roughly 90% CD8).

The germline V gene encodes CDR1 SGHRS and CDR2 YFSETQ. The CDR3 consists of 14 residues. V gave up 7 bases and J gave up 2 bases, with 14 bases separating them. Source: PBMCs, taken approximately 40 days after the first yellow fever vaccination. This TCR was recovered from a man younger than 35 who received the YFV17D yellow fever vaccine. The chain employs TRBV5-1 and TRBJ2-3; D may be TRBD2 (5 bases). CDR3 in DNA: TGCGCCAGCTCCCCAGGAGGCATCACAGATACGCAGTATTTT. It encodes CASSPGGITDTQYF.